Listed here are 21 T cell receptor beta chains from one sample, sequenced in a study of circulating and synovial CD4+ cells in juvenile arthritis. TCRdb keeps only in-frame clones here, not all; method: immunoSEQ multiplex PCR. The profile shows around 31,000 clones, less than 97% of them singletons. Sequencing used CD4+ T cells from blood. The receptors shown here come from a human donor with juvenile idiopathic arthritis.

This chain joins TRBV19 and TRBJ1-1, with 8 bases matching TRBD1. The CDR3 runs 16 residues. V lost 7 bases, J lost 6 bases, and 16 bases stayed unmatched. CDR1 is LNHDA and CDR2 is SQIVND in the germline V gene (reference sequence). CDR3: CASTSLRDRGSPEAFF. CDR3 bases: TGTGCCAGTACCTCTTTAAGAGACAGGGGATCCCCTGAAGCTTTCTTT.

The CDR3 DNA reads as TGTGCCAGCAGTTTACTCCCGGGACAGGGAGGCACCGGGGAGCTGTTTTTT. This gives the protein CASSLLPGQGGTGELFF. The chain has TRBV28 and TRBJ2-2; 9 bases match TRBD1. The J segment lost 4 bases and the V segment lost 2 bases, leaving 8 bases of the junction unmatched. Germline V gives CDR1 MDHEN, CDR2 SYDVKM. This CDR3 spans 17 amino acids. Combining the CDR3 with reference TRBV28 and TRBJ2-2 gives the whole variable domain DVKVTQSSRYLVKRTGEKVFLECVQDMDHENMFWYRQDPGLGLRLIYFSYDVKMKEKGDIPEGYSVSREKKERFSLILESASTNQTSMYLCASSLLPGQGGTGELFFGEGSRLTVL.

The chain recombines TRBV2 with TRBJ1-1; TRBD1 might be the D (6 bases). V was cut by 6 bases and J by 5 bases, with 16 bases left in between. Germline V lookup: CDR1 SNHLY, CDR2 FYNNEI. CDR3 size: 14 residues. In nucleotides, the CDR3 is TGTGCCAGCAGACTAGGGGGGGGGAGGACTGAAGCTTTCTTT. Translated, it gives CASRLGGGRTEAFF.

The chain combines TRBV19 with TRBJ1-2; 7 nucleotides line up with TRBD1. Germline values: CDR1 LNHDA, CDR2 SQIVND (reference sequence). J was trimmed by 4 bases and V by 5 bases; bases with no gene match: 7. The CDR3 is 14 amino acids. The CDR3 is CASSSTDRTYGYTF. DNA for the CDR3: TGTGCCAGTAGTTCGACGGACAGGACCTATGGCTACACCTTC.

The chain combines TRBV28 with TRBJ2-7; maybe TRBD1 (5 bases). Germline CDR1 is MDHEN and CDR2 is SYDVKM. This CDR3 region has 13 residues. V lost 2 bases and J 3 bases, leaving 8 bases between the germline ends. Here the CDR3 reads CASSLGAYYEQYF. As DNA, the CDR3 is TGTGCCAGCAGTTTAGGGGCGTACTACGAGCAGTACTTC.

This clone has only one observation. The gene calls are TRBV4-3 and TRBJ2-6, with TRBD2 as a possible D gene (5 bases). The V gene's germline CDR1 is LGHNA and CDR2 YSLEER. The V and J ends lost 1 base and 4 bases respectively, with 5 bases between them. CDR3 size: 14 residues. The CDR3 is CASSQGGGANVLTF. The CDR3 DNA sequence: TGCGCCAGCAGCCAAGGCGGGGGGGCCAACGTCCTGACTTTC.

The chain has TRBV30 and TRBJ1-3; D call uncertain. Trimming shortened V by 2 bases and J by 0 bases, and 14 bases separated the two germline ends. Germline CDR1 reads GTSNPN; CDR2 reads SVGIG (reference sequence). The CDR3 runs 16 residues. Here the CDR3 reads CAWSLDGVSSGNTIYF. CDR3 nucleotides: TGTGCCTGGAGTCTTGACGGGGTCAGCTCTGGAAACACCATATATTTT. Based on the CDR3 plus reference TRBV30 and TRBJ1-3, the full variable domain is SQTIHQWPATLVQPVGSPLSLECTVEGTSNPNLYWYRQAAGRGLQLLFYSVGIGQISSEVPQNLSASRPQDRQFILSSKKLLLSDSGFYLCAWSLDGVSSGNTIYFGEGSWLTVV.

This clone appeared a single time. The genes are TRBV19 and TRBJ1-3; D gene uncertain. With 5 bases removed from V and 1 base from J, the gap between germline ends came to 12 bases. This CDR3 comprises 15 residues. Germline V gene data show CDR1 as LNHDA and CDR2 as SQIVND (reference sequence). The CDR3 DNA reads TGTGCCAGTAGTTTTAAACAGCAGTCTGGAAACACCATATATTTT. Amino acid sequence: CASSFKQQSGNTIYF.

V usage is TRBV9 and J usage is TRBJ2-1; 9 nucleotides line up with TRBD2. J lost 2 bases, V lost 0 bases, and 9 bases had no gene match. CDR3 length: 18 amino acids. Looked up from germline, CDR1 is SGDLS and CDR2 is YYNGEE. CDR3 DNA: TGTGCCAGCAGCGTAGGCCCACAAGAGCGGGGGGCCTACAATGAGCAGTTCTTC. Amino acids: CASSVGPQERGAYNEQFF. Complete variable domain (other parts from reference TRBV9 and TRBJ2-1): DSGVTQTPKHLITATGQRVTLRCSPRSGDLSVYWYQQSLDQGLQFLIQYYNGEERAKGNILERFSAQQFPDLHSELNLSSLELGDSALYFCASSVGPQERGAYNEQFFGPGTRLTVL.

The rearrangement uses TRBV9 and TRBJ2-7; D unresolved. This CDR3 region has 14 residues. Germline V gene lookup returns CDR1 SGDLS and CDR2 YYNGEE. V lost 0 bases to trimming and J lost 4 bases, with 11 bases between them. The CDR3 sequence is CASSVAASGYEQYF. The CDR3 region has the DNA TGTGCCAGCAGCGTAGCGGCTAGTGGGTACGAGCAGTACTTC.

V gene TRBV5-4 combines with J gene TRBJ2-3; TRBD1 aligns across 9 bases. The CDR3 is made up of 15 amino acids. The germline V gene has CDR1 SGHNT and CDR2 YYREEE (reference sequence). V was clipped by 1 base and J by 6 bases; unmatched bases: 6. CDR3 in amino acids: CASSLLTGGRDTQYF. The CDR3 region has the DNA TGTGCCAGCAGCTTGTTGACAGGGGGGCGGGATACGCAGTATTTT. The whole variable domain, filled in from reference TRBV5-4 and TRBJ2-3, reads ETGVTQSPTHLIKTRGQQVTLRCSSQSGHNTVSWYQQALGQGPQFIFQYYREEENGRGNFPPRFSGLQFPNYSSELNVNALELDDSALYLCASSLLTGGRDTQYFGPGTRLTVL.

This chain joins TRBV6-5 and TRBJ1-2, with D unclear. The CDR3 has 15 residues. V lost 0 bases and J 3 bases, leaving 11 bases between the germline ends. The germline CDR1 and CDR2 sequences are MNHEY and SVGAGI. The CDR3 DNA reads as TGTGCCAGCAGTTACTCGAGGCGCGGCGACTATGGCTACACCTTC. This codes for CASSYSRRGDYGYTF.

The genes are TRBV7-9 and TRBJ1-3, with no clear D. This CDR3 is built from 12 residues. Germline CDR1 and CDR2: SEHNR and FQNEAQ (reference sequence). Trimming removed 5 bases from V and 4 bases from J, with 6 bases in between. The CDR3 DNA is TGTGCCAGCAGCCCCAGGGGAAACACCATATATTTT. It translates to CASSPRGNTIYF.

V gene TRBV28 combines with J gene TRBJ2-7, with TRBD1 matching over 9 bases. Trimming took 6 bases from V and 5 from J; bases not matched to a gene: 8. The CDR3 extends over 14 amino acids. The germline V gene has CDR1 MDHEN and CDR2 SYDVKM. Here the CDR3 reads CASSHLDRGNEQYF. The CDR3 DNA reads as TGTGCCAGCAGCCACCTGGACAGGGGCAACGAGCAGTACTTC.

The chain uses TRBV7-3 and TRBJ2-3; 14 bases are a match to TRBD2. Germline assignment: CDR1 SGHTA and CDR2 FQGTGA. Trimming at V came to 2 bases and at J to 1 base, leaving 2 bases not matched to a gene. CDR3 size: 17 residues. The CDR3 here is CASSLGLAGGGTDTQYF. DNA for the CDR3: TGTGCCAGCAGCTTAGGACTAGCGGGGGGAGGCACAGATACGCAGTATTTT.

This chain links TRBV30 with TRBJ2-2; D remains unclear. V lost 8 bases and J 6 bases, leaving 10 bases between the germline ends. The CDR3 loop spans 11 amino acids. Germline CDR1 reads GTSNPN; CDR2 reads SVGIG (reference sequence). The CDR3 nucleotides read TGTGCCCATTCCCGGTCCGGGGAGCTGTTTTTT. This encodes CAHSRSGELFF.

In DNA form, the CDR3 reads TGCACCAGCAGCCAAGACAGCGGGAGGGCCGTCAATGAGCAGTTCTTC. As protein: CTSSQDSGRAVNEQFF. The chain joins TRBV1 to TRBJ2-1; TRBD2, the D gene given by the table, was not confirmed from the DNA. TRBV1 is described as a pseudogene. CDR3 size: 16 residues.

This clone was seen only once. This chain's CDR3 is CSVQQAVEGYTF. The CDR3 DNA reads TGCAGCGTTCAGCAGGCCGTAGAGGGCTACACCTTC. This chain connects TRBV29-1 to TRBJ1-2; D uncertain. Per germline, CDR1 SQVTM and CDR2 ANQGSEA. The CDR3 consists of 12 residues. V was pared by 5 bases and J by 8 bases, with 15 bases between. Full variable domain (missing parts from reference TRBV29-1 and TRBJ1-2): SAVISQKPSRDICQRGTSLTIQCQVDSQVTMMFWYRQQPGQSLTLIATANQGSEATYESGFVIDKFPISRPNLTFSTLTVSNMSPEDSSIYLCSVQQAVEGYTFGSGTRLTVV.

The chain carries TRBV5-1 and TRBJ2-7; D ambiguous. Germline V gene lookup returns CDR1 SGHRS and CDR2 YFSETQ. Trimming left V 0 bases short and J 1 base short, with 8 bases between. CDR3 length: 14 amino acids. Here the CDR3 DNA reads TGCGCCAGCAGCTTGGAGGCGGCTTCCTACGAGCAGTACTTC. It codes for CASSLEAASYEQYF.

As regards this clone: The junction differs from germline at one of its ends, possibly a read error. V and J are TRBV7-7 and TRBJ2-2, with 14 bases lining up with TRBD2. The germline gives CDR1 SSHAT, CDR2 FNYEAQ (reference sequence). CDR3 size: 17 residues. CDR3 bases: TGTGCTAGCAGCCGGACTAGCGGGAGGTCGAACACCGGGGAGCTGTTTTTT. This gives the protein CASSRTSGRSNTGELFF. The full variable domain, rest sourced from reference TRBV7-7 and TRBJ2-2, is GAGVSQSPRYKVTKRGQDVTLRCDPISSHATLYWYQQALGQGPEFLTYFNYEAQPDKSGLPSDRFSAERPEGSISTLTIQRTEQRDSAMYRCASSRTSGRSNTGELFFGEGSRLTVL.

CDR3 sequence (DNA): TGTGCCAGCAGCCAGGGTTCTGGAAACACCATATATTTT. Its translation: CASSQGSGNTIYF. This chain links TRBV7-9 with TRBJ1-3; possible D gene TRBD1, 5 bases. CDR1 is SEHNR and CDR2 is FQNEAQ in the germline V gene (reference sequence). V was pared by 5 bases and J by 1 base, with 6 bases between. The CDR3 totals 13 residues.